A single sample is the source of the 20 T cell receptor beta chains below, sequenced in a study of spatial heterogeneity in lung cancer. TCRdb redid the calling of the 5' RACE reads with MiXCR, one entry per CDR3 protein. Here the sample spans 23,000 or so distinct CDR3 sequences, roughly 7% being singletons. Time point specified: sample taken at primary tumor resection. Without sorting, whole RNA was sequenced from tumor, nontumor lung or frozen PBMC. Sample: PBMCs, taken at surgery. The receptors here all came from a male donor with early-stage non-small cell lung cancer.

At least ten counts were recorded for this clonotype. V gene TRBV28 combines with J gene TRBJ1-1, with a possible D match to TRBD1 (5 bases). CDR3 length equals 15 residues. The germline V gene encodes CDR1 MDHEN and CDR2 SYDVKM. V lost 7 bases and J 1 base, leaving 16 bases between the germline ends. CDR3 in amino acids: CASIARGEKNTEAFF. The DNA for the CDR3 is TGTGCCAGCATTGCACGGGGGGAAAAGAACACTGAAGCTTTCTTT.

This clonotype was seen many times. This chain's CDR3 is CASSSPGLAAYEQYF. Here the CDR3 DNA reads TGTGCCAGCAGTTCTCCGGGACTAGCGGCTTACGAGCAGTACTTC. The chain is built from TRBV28 and TRBJ2-7; the match to TRBD2 covers 11 bases. The CDR3 contains 15 residues. The J segment lost 4 bases and the V segment lost 4 bases, leaving 6 bases of the junction unmatched. The germline V gene encodes CDR1 MDHEN and CDR2 SYDVKM.

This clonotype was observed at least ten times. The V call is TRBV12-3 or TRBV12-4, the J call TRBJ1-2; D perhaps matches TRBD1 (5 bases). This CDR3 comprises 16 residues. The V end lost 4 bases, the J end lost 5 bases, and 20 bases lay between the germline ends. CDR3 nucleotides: TGTGCCAGCAGTTCCCCTTCCTATATGGGACCTTATGGCTACACCTTC. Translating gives CASSSPSYMGPYGYTF.

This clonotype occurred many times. CDR3 nucleotides: TGTGCCAGCAGCGTAGGAGGAGATACGCAGTATTTT. It translates to CASSVGGDTQYF. The chain employs TRBV7-2 and TRBJ2-3, with a possible D match to TRBD2 (5 bases). CDR1 and CDR2 (germline): SGHTA, FQGNSA. V was pared by 5 bases and J by 5 bases, with 8 bases between. CDR3 size: 12 residues.

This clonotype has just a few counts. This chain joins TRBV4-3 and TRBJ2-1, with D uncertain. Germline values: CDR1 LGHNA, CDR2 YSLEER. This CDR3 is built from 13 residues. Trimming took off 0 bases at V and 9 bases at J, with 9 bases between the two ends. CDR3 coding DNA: TGCGCCAGCAGCCAAGAGTCACGAGGTGAGCAGTTCTTC. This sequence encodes CASSQESRGEQFF.

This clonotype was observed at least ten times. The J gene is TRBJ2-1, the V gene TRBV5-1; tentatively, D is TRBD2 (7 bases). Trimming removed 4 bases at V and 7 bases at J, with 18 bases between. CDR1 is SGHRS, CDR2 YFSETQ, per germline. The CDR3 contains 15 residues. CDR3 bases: TGCGCCAGCAGCCCCAGGGGCGGGGGATTTAATGAGCAGTTCTTC. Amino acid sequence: CASSPRGGGFNEQFF.

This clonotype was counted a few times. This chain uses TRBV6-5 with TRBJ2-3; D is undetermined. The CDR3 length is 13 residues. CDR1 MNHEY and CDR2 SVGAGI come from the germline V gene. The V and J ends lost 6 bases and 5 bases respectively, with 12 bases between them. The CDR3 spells CASSAAPGDTQYF. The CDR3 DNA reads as TGTGCCAGCAGCGCCGCCCCGGGAGATACGCAGTATTTT.

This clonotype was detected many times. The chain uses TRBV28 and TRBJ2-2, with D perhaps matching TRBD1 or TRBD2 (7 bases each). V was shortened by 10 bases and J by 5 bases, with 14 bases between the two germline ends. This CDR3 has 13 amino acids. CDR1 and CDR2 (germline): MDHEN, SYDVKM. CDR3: CATREGATGELFF. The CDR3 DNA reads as TGTGCCACCAGGGAGGGGGCGACCGGGGAGCTGTTTTTT.

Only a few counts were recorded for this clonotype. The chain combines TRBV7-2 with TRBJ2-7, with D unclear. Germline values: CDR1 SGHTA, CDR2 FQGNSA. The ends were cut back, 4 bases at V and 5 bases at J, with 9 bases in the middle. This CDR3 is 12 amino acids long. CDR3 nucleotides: TGTGCCAGCAGCTCTGGACCTAACGAGCAGTACTTC. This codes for CASSSGPNEQYF.

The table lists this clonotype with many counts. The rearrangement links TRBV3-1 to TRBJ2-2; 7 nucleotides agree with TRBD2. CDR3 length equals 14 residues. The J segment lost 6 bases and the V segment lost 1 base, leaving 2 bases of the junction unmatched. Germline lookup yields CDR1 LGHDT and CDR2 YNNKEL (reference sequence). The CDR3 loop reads CASSQGGSPGELFF. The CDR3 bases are TGTGCCAGCAGCCAAGGCGGGAGCCCCGGGGAGCTGTTTTTT.

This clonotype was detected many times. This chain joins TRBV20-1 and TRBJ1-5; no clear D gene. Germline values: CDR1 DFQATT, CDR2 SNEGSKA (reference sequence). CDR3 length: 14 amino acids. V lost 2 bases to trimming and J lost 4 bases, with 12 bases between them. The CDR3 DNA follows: TGCAGTGCTAGATCGGCATCCCTAAATCAGCCCCAGCATTTT. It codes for CSARSASLNQPQHF.

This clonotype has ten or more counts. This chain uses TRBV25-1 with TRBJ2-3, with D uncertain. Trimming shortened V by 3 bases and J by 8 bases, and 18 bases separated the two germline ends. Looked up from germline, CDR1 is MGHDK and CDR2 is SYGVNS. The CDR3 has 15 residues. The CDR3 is CASSDRQQAHGTQYF. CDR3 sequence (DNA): TGTGCCAGCAGTGATAGACAACAAGCTCACGGTACGCAGTATTTT.

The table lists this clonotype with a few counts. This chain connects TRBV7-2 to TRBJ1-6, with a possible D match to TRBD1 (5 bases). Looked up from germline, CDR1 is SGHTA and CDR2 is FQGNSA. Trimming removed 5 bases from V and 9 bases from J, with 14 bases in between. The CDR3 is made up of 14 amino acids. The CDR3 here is CASSLQAGGSPLHF. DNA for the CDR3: TGTGCCAGCAGCCTCCAGGCGGGGGGTTCACCCCTCCACTTT.

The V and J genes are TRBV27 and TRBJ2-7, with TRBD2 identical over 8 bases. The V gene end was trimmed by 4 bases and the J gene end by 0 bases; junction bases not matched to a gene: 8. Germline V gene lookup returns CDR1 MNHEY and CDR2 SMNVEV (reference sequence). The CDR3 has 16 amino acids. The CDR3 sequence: CASSSVGGGSSYEQYF. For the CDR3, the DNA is TGTGCCAGCAGTTCCGTCGGCGGGGGGTCCTCCTACGAGCAGTACTTC.

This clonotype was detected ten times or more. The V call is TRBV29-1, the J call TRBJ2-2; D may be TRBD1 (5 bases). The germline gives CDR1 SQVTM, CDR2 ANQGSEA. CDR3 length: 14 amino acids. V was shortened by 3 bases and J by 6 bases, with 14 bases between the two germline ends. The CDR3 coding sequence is TGCAGCGTTGACGGCCAGGGCGTCTCCGGGGAGCTGTTTTTT. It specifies CSVDGQGVSGELFF.

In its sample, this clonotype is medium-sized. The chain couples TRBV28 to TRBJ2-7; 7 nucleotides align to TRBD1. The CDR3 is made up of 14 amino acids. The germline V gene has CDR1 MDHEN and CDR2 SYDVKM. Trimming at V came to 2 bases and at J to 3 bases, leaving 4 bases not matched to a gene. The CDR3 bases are TGTGCCAGCAGTTTAGGCAACAGGGGCTACGAGCAGTACGTC. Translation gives CASSLGNRGYEQYV.

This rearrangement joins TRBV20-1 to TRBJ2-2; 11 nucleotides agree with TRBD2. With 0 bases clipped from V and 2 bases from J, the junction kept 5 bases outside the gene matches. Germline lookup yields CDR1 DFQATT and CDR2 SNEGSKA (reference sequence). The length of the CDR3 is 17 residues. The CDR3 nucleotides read TGCAGTGCTAGAGATAATAGCGGGAGGGCCAACACCGGGGAGCTGTTTTTT. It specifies CSARDNSGRANTGELFF.

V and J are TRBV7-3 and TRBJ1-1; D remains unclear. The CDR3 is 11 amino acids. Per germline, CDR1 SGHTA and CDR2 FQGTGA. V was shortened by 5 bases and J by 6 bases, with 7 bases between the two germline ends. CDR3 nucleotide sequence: TGTGCCAGCAGCCCCCCGGCTGAAGCTTTCTTT. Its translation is CASSPPAEAFF.

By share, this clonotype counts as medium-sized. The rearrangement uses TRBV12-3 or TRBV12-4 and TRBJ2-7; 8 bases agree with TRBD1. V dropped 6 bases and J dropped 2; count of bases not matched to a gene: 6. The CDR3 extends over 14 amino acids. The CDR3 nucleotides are TGTGCCAGCAGCCCCCAGACAGGGGCCTACGAGCAGTACTTC. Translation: CASSPQTGAYEQYF.

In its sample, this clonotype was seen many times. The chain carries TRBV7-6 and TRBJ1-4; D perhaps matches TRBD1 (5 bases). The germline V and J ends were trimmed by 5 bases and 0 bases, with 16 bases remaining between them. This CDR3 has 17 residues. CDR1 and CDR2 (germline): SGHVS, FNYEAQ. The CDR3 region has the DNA TGTGCCAGCAGCCCTAAGGGGCAACCGGCAACTAATGAAAAACTGTTTTTT. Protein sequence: CASSPKGQPATNEKLFF.